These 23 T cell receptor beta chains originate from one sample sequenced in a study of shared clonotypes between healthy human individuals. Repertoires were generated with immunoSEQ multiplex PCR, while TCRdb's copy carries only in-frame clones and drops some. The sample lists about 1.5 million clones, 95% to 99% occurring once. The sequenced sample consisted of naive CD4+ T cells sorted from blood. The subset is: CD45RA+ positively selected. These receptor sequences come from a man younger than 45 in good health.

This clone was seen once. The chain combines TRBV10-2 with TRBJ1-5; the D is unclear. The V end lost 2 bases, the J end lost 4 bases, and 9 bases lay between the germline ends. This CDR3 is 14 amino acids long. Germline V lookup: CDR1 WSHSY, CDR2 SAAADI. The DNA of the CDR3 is TGCGCCAGCAGTGAGGTTACCCCGAATCAGCCCCAGCATTTT. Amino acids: CASSEVTPNQPQHF.

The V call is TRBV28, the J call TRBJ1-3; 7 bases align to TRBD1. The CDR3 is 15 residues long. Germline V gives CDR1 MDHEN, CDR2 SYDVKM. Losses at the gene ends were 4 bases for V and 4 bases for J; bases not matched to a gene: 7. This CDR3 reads CASSSLTGYGNTIYF. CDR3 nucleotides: TGTGCCAGCAGTTCCTTGACAGGGTACGGAAACACCATATATTTT.

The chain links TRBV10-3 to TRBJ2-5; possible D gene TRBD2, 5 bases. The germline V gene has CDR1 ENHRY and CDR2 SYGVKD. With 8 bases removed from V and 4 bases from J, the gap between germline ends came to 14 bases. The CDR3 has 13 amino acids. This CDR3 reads CAIAAGLAETQYF. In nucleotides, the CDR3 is TGTGCCATCGCGGCCGGTCTAGCAGAGACCCAGTACTTC.

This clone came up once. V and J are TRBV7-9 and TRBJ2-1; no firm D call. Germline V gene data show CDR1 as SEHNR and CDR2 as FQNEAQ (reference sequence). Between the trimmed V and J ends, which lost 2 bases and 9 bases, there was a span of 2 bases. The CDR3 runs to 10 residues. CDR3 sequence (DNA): TGTGCCAGCAGCTTACTTGAGCAGTTCTTC. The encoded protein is CASSLLEQFF.

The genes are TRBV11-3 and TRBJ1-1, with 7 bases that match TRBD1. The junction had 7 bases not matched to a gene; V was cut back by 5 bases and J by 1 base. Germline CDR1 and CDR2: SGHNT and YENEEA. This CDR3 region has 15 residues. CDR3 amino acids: CASSRGKGANTEAFF. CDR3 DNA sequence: TGTGCCAGCAGCCGGGGAAAGGGGGCGAACACTGAAGCTTTCTTT.

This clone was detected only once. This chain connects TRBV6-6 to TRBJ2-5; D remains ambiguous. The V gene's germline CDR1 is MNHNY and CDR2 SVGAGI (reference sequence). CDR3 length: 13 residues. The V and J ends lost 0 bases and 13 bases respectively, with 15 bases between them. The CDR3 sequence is CASSYSMKAYGYF. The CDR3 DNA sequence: TGTGCCAGCAGTTACTCGATGAAGGCCTACGGGTACTTC.

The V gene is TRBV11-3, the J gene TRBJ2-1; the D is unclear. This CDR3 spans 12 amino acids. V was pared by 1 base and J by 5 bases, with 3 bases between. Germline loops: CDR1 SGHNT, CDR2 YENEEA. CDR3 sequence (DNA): TGTGCCAGCAGCTTAGTGGACAATGAGCAGTTCTTC. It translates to CASSLVDNEQFF. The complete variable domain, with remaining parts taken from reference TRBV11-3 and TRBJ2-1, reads EAGVVQSPRYKIIEKKQPVAFWCNPISGHNTLYWYLQNLGQGPELLIRYENEEAVDDSQLPKDRFSAERLKGVDSTLKIQPAELGDSAVYLCASSLVDNEQFFGPGTRLTVL.

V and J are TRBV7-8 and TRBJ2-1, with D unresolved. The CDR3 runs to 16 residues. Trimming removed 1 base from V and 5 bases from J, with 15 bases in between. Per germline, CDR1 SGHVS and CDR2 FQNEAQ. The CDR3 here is CASSLGRKGFNNEQFF. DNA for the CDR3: TGTGCCAGCAGCTTAGGGCGGAAAGGGTTTAACAATGAGCAGTTCTTC.

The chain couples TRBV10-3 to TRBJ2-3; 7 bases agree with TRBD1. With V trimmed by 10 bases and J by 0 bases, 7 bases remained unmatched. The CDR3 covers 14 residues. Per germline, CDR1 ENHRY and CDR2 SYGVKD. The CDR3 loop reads CATVGQDSTDTQYF. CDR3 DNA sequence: TGTGCCACCGTTGGACAGGATAGCACAGATACGCAGTATTTT.

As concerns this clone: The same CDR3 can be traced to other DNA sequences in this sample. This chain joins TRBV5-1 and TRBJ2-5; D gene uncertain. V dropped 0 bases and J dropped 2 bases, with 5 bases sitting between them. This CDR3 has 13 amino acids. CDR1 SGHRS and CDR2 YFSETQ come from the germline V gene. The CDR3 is CASSLDRQETQYF. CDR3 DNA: TGCGCCAGCAGCTTGGACCGTCAAGAGACCCAGTACTTC.

CDR3 nucleotides: TGTGCCAGCAGCTTATTTTCTATGCGGGAGAAGAACTACGAGCAGTACTTC. Translating it yields CASSLFSMREKNYEQYF. The chain carries TRBV11-2 and TRBJ2-7; 7 nucleotides match TRBD2. Germline CDR1 reads SGHAT; CDR2 reads FQNNGV. This CDR3 region has 17 residues. With V trimmed by 2 bases and J by 3 bases, 13 bases remained unmatched.

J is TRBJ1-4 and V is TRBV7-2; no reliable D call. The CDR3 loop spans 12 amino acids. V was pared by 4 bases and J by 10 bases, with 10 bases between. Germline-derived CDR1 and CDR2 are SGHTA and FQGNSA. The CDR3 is CASSSQSGKLFF. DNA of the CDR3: TGTGCCAGCAGCTCCCAATCGGGAAAACTGTTTTTT.

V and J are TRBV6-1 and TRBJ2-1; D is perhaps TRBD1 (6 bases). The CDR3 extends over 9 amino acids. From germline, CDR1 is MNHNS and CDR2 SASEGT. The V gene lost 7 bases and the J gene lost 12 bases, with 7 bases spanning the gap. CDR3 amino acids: CASKGGQFF. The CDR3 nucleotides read TGTGCCAGCAAAGGGGGGCAGTTCTTC.

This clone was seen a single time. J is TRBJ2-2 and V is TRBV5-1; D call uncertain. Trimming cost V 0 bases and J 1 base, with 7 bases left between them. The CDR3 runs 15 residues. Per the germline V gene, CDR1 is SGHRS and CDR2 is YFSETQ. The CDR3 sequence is CASSLDNRNTGELFF. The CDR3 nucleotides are TGCGCCAGCAGCTTGGACAACAGGAACACCGGGGAGCTGTTTTTT.

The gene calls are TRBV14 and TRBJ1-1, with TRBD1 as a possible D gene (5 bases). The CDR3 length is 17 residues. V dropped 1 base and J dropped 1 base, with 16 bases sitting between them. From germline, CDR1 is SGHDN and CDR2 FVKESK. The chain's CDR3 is CASSQVQRGGGNTEAFF. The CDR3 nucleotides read TGTGCCAGCAGCCAAGTCCAGCGTGGGGGTGGGAACACTGAAGCTTTCTTT.

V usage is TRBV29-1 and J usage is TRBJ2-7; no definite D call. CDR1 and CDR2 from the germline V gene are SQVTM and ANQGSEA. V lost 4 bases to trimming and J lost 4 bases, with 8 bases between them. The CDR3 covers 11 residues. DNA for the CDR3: TGCAGCGTTGGAAAGATTTACGAGCAGTACTTC. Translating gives CSVGKIYEQYF.

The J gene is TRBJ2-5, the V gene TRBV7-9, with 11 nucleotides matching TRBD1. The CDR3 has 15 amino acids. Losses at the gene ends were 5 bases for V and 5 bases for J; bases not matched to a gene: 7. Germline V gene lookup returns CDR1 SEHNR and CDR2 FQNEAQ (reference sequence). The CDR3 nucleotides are TGTGCCAGCAGCACAACCGGGACAGGGGGTGAGACCCAGTACTTC. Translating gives CASSTTGTGGETQYF.

CDR3 loop: CASRESGFGTDTQYF. The DNA for the CDR3 is TGTGCCAGCAGAGAAAGCGGATTCGGCACAGATACGCAGTATTTT. V gene TRBV6-4 combines with J gene TRBJ2-3, with D perhaps TRBD2 (5 bases). Germline V lookup: CDR1 MRHNA, CDR2 SNTAGT. The CDR3 is 15 residues long. The germline V and J ends were trimmed by 6 bases and 1 base, with 14 bases remaining between them.

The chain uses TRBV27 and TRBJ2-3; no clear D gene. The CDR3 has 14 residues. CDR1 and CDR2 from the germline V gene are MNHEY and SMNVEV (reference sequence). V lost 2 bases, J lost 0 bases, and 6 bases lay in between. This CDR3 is CASSLEDSTDTQYF. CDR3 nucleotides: TGTGCCAGCAGTTTAGAGGATAGCACAGATACGCAGTATTTT.

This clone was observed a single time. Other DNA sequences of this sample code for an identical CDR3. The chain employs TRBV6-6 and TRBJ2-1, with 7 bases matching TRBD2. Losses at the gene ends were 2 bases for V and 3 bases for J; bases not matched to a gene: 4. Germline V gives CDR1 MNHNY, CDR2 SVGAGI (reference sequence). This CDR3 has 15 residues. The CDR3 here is CASSYGGSGYNEQFF. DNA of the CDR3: TGTGCCAGCAGTTACGGCGGGAGCGGCTACAATGAGCAGTTCTTC.

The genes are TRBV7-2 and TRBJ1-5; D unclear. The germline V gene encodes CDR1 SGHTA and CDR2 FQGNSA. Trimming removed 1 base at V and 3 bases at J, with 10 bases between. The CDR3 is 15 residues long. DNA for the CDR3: TGTGCCAGCAGCTTAGTTCCTAGGGTCAATCAGCCCCAGCATTTT. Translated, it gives CASSLVPRVNQPQHF.

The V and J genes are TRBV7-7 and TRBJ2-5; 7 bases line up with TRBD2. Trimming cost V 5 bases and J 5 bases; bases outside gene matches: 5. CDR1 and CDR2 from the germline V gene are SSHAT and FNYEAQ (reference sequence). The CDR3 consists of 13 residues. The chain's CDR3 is CASSPAGGETQYF. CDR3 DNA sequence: TGTGCCAGCAGCCCGGCCGGGGGGGAGACCCAGTACTTC.

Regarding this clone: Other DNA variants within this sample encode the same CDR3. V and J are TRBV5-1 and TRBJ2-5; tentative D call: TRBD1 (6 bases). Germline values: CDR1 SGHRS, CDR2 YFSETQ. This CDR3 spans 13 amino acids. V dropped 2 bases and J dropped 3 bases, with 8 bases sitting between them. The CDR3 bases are TGCGCCAGCAGCTTAGGACAGAAAGAGACCCAGTACTTC. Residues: CASSLGQKETQYF.